This T cell receptor (beta chain) was identified during a study of T cell repertoires in cytomegalovirus infection. This clonotype was seen a few times. Its antigen is unidentified. Study-level points and caveats: Predominance within the ex vivo response was attributable to HLA-C-restricted CMV-specific TCR beta clonotypes.

Using its own MiXCR run on the reads, TCRdb lists one record per CDR3 protein. The sample includes approximately 300,000 distinct CDR3 sequences, around 25% seen only once; the top ten take about 14%. Material: cultured PBMCs, obtained from culture after CMV antigen stimulation. The TCR sequence derives from a human donor in good health (CMV status not recorded). Some clones in this sample may be carry-over from other donors' samples.

The DNA for the CDR3 is TGTGCCAGCAGCTTAGATGTGGGCCTCCATGAGCAGTTCTTC. It translates to CASSLDVGLHEQFF. The chain is built from TRBV11-2 and TRBJ2-1; D uncertain. Germline lookup yields CDR1 SGHAT and CDR2 FQNNGV. CDR3 length equals 14 residues. The V gene lost 0 bases and the J gene lost 8 bases, with 11 bases spanning the gap.